The T cell receptor (beta chain) described here comes from a study of spatial heterogeneity in lung cancer (dated by TCRdb to between 2019 and 2020). Turning to the overall study: More beta-chain than alpha-chain transcripts were consistently detected, likely reflecting higher beta-chain transcript abundance. In the raw uncorrected reads, each unique combination of TCR and UMI appeared on average more than ten times. In non-small cell lung cancer, the study made a quantitative comparison of TCR alpha and beta repertoires among multiple tumor regions, matched nontumor lung and blood. The study linked features of the TCR repertoire to counts of nonsynonymous mutations, which were determined by whole-exome sequencing of tumor tissue. Both alpha and beta chains were TCR-sequenced in roughly 200 tumor regions, fewer than 80 matched nontumor lung samples and some 56 PBMC samples obtained at surgery.

Reading the label with the study, this specimen's time point is: sample taken at primary tumor resection. Without any cell sorting, TCR sequencing was performed on whole RNA extracted either from tumor and nontumor lung tissue or from cryopreserved PBMC samples. Samples were obtained from 65 to 90 patients with early-stage, untreated non-small cell lung cancer from the lung TRACERx cohort. Only patients for whom sufficient RNA was available from at least two tumor regions were selected for TCR sequencing. A lung pathologist reviewed the tumor and adjacent nontumor lung specimens before the specimens were selected. Summary of the overall study and its limitations: Confirming at a functional level the hypothesis that regional TCRs recognize regional mutations was considered to require additional single-cell paired TCR alpha and beta sequencing.

The CDR3 contains 13 residues, cysteine and phenylalanine counted. The DNA shown is the 39-base CDR3, in frame from base 1. The germline V gene specifies SGHAT as CDR1 and FQNNGV as CDR2. A remark on this clonotype: Its antigen specificity is not known. The junction does not match germline at one end; this may be a read error.

The library was generated by 5' RACE. The instrument given in TCRdb is NextSeq 500. To allow correction of PCR and sequencing errors, the TCR library protocol tagged every TCR cDNA molecule with a unique molecular identifier. As for the authors' bioinformatics: Decombinator tools were used for TCR identification, UMI-based error correction and CDR3 extraction. Expanded TCRs were defined as those above a frequency of 2 per 1,000, corresponding to the top 1% of the tumor frequency distribution. Renyi diversity was computed with the R vegan package after each repertoire had been subsampled 100 times to 5,000 TCRs. CDR3 similarity networks were constructed using string-kernel similarity of amino acid triplets, with links drawn between CDR3s whose pairwise similarity was above 0.82. The raw public reads went through TCRdb reprocessing: fastp at Q25, MiXCR clone calling, in-frame beta chains kept. Rows with a matching CDR3 protein are joined into one entry that keeps the most common DNA and genes. TCRdb, rather than the study authors, made the V and J calls. The sample data list about 2,900 distinct CDR3 sequences, and around 13% of these were observed just once. The ten largest clones capture 37% of the sample.

This clonotype originated in a male donor with early-stage non-small cell lung cancer. The specimen was normal lung tissue next to the tumor, collected at surgery. The rearranged chain carries TRBV11-2 and TRBJ1-1, with 7 central nucleotides matching TRBD1. The nucleotides read TGTGCCAGCAGCACACAGGGGAGCACTGAAACTTTCTTT. This is translated as CASSTQGSTETFF. The CDR3 plus the reference TRBV11-2 and TRBJ1-1 genes for the other parts give the full variable domain: EAGVAQSPRYKIIEKRQSVAFWCNPISGHATLYWYQQILGQGPKLLIQFQNNGVVDDSQLPKDRFSAERLKGVDSTLKIQPAKLEDSAVYLCASSTQGSTETFFGQGTRLTVV.